This TCR beta chain is drawn from a study of CD8+ T cells in alopecia areata. The CDR3 is 13 residues long. Germline-derived CDR1 and CDR2 are SGHDT and YYEEEE. The V gene lost 4 bases and the J gene lost 2 bases, with 9 bases spanning the gap. This clone was counted between two and nine times. After isolation, RNA underwent reverse transcription to generate cDNA as the sequencing template. Measured with immunoSEQ multiplex PCR; TCRdb has only the in-frame clones, and not every one. This table has roughly 150,000 clones, less than 65% appearing once. The chain links TRBV5-6 to TRBJ2-5; D is perhaps TRBD1 (6 bases). The receptor's source is a human donor with alopecia areata. This specimen was CD8+ T cells sorted from blood, taken at week 0. CDR3 residues: CASSIGTQETQYF. CDR3 in DNA: TGTGCCAGCAGCATTGGGACACAAGAGACCCAGTACTTC. The full variable domain, in which reference TRBV5-6 and TRBJ2-5 provide the parts outside the CDR3, is DAGVTQSPTHLIKTRGQQVTLRCSPKSGHDTVSWYQQALGQGPQFIFQYYEEEERQRGNFPDRFSGHQFPNYSSELNVNALLLGDSALYLCASSIGTQETQYFGPGTRLLVL.